Below, 12 T cell receptor beta chains from the same sample are listed, as sequenced in a study of glioma-infiltrating T cells. Amplification of TCR alpha and beta CDR3 regions from RNA used iRepertoire nested multiplex PCR. TCRdb ran MiXCR on the multiplex PCR reads and lists one entry per CDR3 protein. The sample carries about 3,400 distinct CDR3 sequences, about 86% recorded once. The specimen was glioma tissue, nonneoplastic brain tissue, or PBMCs (not recorded which). All receptors come from a human donor with low-grade glioma or glioblastoma, undergoing nonglioma brain surgery, or in good health (not recorded which).

As concerns this clonotype: As an off-target read in a library built for alpha chains, this beta chain has a frequency of little significance. The V gene is TRBV10-2, the J gene TRBJ2-3; 8 nucleotides agree with TRBD2. The CDR3 runs 14 residues. V shed 3 bases, J shed 5 bases, and the junction held 4 bases outside the gene matches. Germline V CDR1 and CDR2: WSHSY, SAAADI. CDR3 sequence: CASSERGGGDTQYF. For the CDR3, the DNA is TGCGCCAGCAGTGAACGGGGGGGGGGAGATACGCAGTATTTT.

About this clonotype: The library was designed around alpha chains, so this beta chain is a stray read whose abundance carries little weight. The chain is built from TRBV27 and TRBJ1-2; 7 bases fit TRBD1. J was trimmed by 4 bases and V by 5 bases; bases with no gene match: 7. CDR3 size: 14 residues. CDR1 is MNHEY and CDR2 is SMNVEV in the germline V gene (reference sequence). DNA for the CDR3: TGTGCCAGCAGTCTACAGGGGCAACTCTATGGCTACACCTTC. This translates into CASSLQGQLYGYTF.

Regarding this clonotype: Within a library made for alpha chains, this beta chain is off target, and its count is uninformative. This CDR3 is CASSQGRTRGYGYTF. The CDR3 DNA sequence: TGCGCCAGCAGCCAAGGACGGACACGAGGCTATGGCTACACCTTC. The chain combines TRBV4-1 with TRBJ1-2; D perhaps matches TRBD1 (5 bases). CDR3 length equals 15 residues. V was clipped by 1 base and J by 4 bases, with 13 bases between them. Germline V gives CDR1 MGHRA, CDR2 YSYEKL.

A remark on this clonotype: A read error may account for a junction end that differs from germline. This beta chain is a stray sequence in a library constructed for alpha chains; its clone size is not meaningful. V usage is TRBV7-8 and J usage is TRBJ1-5; D is possibly TRBD1 (5 bases). This CDR3 has 15 residues. From germline, CDR1 is SGHVS and CDR2 FQNEAQ. CDR3 sequence: CASSPTEHSNQPQHF. Written as DNA, the CDR3 is TGTGCCAGCAGCCCGACAGAGCATAGCAACCAGCCCCAGCATTTT.

Only one count was recorded for this clonotype. In a library made to pick up alpha chains, this beta chain is a stray read with a size that means little. The chain joins TRBV10-3 to TRBJ2-3; 7 positions agree with TRBD2. This CDR3 contains 13 residues. The trim removed 10 bases at V and 3 bases at J, leaving 7 bases unmatched. CDR1 ENHRY and CDR2 SYGVKD come from the germline V gene. CDR3 loop: CANAGDGTDTQYF. The CDR3 DNA sequence: TGTGCCAATGCGGGAGATGGGACAGATACGCAGTATTTT.

A few counts support this clonotype. This beta chain is a stray read from a library made for alpha chains; its abundance is not meaningful. The V gene is TRBV28, the J gene TRBJ2-5; TRBD1 agrees at 9 bases. V dropped 6 bases and J dropped 2; count of bases not matched to a gene: 4. CDR1 is MDHEN, CDR2 SYDVKM, per germline. The CDR3 totals 14 residues. This CDR3 is CASSTDRGQETQYF. The DNA for the CDR3 is TGTGCCAGCAGCACCGACAGGGGGCAAGAGACCCAGTACTTC.

This clonotype has only one observation. At one boundary the junction diverges from the germline segment, which might be a read error. This beta chain came through as a stray read in a library set up for alpha chains, and its size says little. This rearrangement joins TRBV27 to TRBJ2-1; D is unclear. The CDR3 is 15 amino acids. CDR1 MNHEY and CDR2 SMNVEV come from the germline V gene (reference sequence). CDR3 residues: CVSSLFGLTYNEQFF. In DNA form, the CDR3 reads TGTGTCAGCAGTTTATTTGGGTTAACCTACAATGAGCAGTTTTTC.

As regards this clonotype: Within a library made for alpha chains, this beta chain is off target, and its count is uninformative. The chain couples TRBV6-1 to TRBJ2-3; 8 bases are shared with TRBD1. CDR3 length equals 15 residues. Per the germline V gene, CDR1 is MNHNS and CDR2 is SASEGT. The V segment lost 5 bases and the J segment 3 bases; nucleotides outside the gene matches: 7. The DNA for the CDR3 is TGTGCCAGCAGTTGGACAGGGACCGCGACAGATACGCAGTATTTT. Its protein product is CASSWTGTATDTQYF.

Details on this clonotype: Because this beta chain is a stray read in a library intended to capture alpha chains, its abundance should not be given much weight. The chain couples TRBV20-1 to TRBJ1-1; D is uncertain. Germline values: CDR1 DFQATT, CDR2 SNEGSKA (reference sequence). V was clipped by 6 bases and J by 1 base, with 9 bases between them. The CDR3 runs to 12 residues. The CDR3 DNA reads TGCAGTGCGGCCCTCAGGAACACTGAAGCTTTCTTT. This sequence encodes CSAALRNTEAFF.

As regards this clonotype: Since the library was made to target alpha chains, this beta chain is a stray read and its abundance is not meaningful. The chain carries TRBV2 and TRBJ1-5, with a weak D call TRBD1 (5 bases). The CDR3 is made up of 14 amino acids. The V end lost 6 bases, the J end lost 2 bases, and 11 bases lay between the germline ends. From germline, CDR1 is SNHLY and CDR2 FYNNEI. CDR3 sequence reads: CASRDQGGNQPQHF. In DNA, the CDR3 is TGTGCCAGCAGAGATCAGGGAGGCAATCAGCCCCAGCATTTT.

About this clonotype: Within a library made for alpha chains, this beta chain is off target, and its count is uninformative. This chain connects TRBV20-1 to TRBJ2-1, with 12 bases that match TRBD2. The CDR3 is 14 residues long. J was trimmed by 3 bases and V by 5 bases; bases with no gene match: 2. The germline V gene has CDR1 DFQATT and CDR2 SNEGSKA (reference sequence). CDR3 bases: TGCAGTGCTCGGACTAGCGGGAACTACAATGAGCAGTTCTTC. It translates to CSARTSGNYNEQFF.

A note on this clonotype: Since the library was made to target alpha chains, this beta chain is a stray read and its abundance is not meaningful. This chain links TRBV20-1 with TRBJ1-5; 7 bases map to TRBD1. V shed 6 bases and J 4 bases; nucleotides not matched to a gene: 6. This CDR3 spans 13 amino acids. CDR1 is DFQATT, CDR2 SNEGSKA, per germline (reference sequence). CDR3 coding DNA: TGCAGTGCGCTTCCAGGGGGAAATCAGCCCCAGCATTTT. Its protein is CSALPGGNQPQHF.